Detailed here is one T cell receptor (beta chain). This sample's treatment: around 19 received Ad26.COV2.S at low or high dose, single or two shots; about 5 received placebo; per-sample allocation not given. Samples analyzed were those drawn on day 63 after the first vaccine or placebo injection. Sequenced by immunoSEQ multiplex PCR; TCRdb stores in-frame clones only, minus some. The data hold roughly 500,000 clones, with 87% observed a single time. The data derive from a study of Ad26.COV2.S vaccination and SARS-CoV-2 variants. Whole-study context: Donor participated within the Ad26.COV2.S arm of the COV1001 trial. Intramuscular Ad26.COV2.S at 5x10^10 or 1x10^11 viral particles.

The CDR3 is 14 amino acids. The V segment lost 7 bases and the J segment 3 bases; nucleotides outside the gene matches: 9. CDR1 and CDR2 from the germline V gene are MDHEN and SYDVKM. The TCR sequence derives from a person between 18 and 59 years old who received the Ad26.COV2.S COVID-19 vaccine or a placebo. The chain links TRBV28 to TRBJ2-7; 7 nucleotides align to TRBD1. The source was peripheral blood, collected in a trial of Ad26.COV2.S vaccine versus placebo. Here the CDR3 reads CASIRQGRVYEQYF. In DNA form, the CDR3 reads TGTGCCAGCATTCGACAGGGAAGGGTCTACGAGCAGTACTTC.